Detailed here is one T cell receptor beta chain. Its antigen target is currently unknown. Nothing much larger sits one base from this clone, and base qualities are not available. The immunoSEQ Assay, a bias-controlled multiplex PCR, was used to amplify TCRbeta CDR3 regions from genomic DNA. As for how the authors treated the data: Nucleated cell counts per sample were estimated from amplification of reference gene primers within the assay. Sequence reads were collapsed and filtered to measure the absolute abundance of every unique TCRbeta CDR3 rearrangement. For each sample, productive Simpson clonality was calculated as the square root of Simpson's diversity index across productive rearrangements. TCRdb mirrors the immuneACCESS table, restricted to in-frame sequences. Some clones are absent from its copies; in checked studies, under half trace to an unresolved V gene, and the reason for the others is unknown. V and J calls plus clone size are reproduced from that table; the DNA served to infer D and trimming. The sample table contains under 250,000 clones; only one count was recorded for roughly four fifths of them. The ten largest clones represent approximately 4.5% of the sample.

The data derive from a study of blood T cell repertoires in COVID-19 (dated by TCRdb to the early 2020s). Broadly, across the study: Collaborator samples came from the United States, Italy and Spain and covered acute and convalescent phases of COVID-19. Subjects who had been exposed to COVID-19, were actively infected with it, or had recovered from it provided the deeply sampled blood TCRbeta repertoires that made up the dataset. The sample metadata nearly always contained a de-identified subject ID, COVID-19 status, age in years and sex. The samples were drawn from the first 160 participants of the ongoing ImmuneRACE study and from more than 1,000 subjects provided by 6 global collaborators. A freely available public database, intended as a resource for researchers studying the immune response to SARS-CoV-2, is where the repertoires were released. Where HLA class I and class II types were available, the types were taken from metadata supplied by the sample provider, not from assay-based typing. The prospective study material was composed of cDNA or gDNA derived from T cells, B-cell-depleted T cells, or PBMCs. The paper's findings and limits, for the study overall: How much clinical and demographic metadata was included differed by source and by participant, and the metadata was provided uncurated.

Each collaborating institution followed its own protocols to collect whole blood in K2EDTA tubes. Collaborator samples were shipped for TCRbeta analysis as frozen whole blood, isolated PBMCs, or DNA extracted from either sample type. V loses 4 bases at its end and J loses 4 bases; junction bases beyond the gene matches: 4. According to the germline V gene, CDR1 reads LGHNA and CDR2 reads YNFKEQ. From the cysteine through the phenylalanine, the CDR3 covers 14 amino acids. The DNA shown is the 42-base CDR3, in frame from base 1. This sequence originates from a woman in her 70s with acute or convalescent COVID-19. The rearrangement joined TRBV4-2 to TRBJ1-5, with 7 junctional bases fitting TRBD1. The sample taken for sequencing was peripheral blood. The sequenced DNA is TGTGCCAGCAGCCCCGGGACAGAGAATCAGCCCCAGCATTTT. Its amino acids are CASSPGTENQPQHF.